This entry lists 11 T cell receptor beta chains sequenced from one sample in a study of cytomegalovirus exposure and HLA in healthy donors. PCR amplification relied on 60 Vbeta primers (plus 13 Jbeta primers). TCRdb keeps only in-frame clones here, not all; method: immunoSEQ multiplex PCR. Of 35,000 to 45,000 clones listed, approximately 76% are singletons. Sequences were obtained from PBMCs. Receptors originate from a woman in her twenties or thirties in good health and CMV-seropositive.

The DNA for the CDR3 is TGTGCCAGTAGTATGGGACAGGGGGGGACCTACGAGCAGTACTTC. It yields the protein CASSMGQGGTYEQYF. The J gene is TRBJ2-7, the V gene TRBV19; 11 bases fit TRBD1. Trimming removed 3 bases from V and 2 bases from J; junction bases left unmatched: 3. This CDR3 has 15 residues. CDR1 LNHDA and CDR2 SQIVND come from the germline V gene (reference sequence).

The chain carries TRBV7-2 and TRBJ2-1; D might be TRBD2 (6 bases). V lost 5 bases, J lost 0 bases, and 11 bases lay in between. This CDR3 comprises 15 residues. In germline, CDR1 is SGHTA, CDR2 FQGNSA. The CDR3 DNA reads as TGTGCCAGCAGCAGTAGCGGTAACTCCTACAATGAGCAGTTCTTC. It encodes CASSSSGNSYNEQFF.

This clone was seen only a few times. CDR3 DNA: TGTGCCAGCAGCTTAACACAGGCCACTGAAGCTTTCTTT. Translating it yields CASSLTQATEAFF. The rearrangement uses TRBV7-3 and TRBJ1-1; possibly TRBD1 for D (5 bases). The CDR3 extends over 13 amino acids. CDR1 is SGHTA and CDR2 is FQGTGA in the germline V gene. Deletions cut 0 bases from V and 4 bases from J, with 6 bases between.

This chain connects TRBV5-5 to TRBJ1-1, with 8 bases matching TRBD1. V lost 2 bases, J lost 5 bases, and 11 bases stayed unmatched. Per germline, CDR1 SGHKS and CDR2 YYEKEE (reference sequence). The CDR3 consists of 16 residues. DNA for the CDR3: TGTGCCAGCAGCTTAGCGTCCTCGGACAGGGAGACTGAAGCTTTCTTT. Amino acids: CASSLASSDRETEAFF.

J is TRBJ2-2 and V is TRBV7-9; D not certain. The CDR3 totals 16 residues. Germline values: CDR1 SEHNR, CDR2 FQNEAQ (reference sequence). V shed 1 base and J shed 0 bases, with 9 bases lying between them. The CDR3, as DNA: TGTGCCAGCAGCTTAGGACTTCCTACGAACACCGGGGAGCTGTTTTTT. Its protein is CASSLGLPTNTGELFF.

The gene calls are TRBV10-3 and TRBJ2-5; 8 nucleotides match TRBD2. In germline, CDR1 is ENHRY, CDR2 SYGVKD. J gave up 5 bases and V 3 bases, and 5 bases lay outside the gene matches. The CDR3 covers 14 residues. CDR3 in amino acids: CAISEPGRGETQYF. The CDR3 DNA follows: TGTGCCATCAGTGAACCCGGGAGGGGGGAGACCCAGTACTTC.

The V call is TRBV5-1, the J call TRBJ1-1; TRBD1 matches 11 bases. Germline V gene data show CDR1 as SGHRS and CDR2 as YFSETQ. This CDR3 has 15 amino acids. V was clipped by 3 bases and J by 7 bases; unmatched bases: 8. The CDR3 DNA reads TGCGCCAGCAGCTGGGCGGGACAGGGGGTTTATGAAGCTTTCTTT. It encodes CASSWAGQGVYEAFF.

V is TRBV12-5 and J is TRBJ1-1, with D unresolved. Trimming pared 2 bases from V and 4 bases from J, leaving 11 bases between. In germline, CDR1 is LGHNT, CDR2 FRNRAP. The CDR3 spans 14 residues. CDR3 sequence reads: CASGLHPESTEAFF. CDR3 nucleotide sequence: TGTGCTAGTGGTTTGCATCCAGAAAGCACTGAAGCTTTCTTT.

CDR3 residues: CATPDRGAYEQYF. The CDR3 DNA reads as TGTGCCACCCCGGACAGGGGAGCCTACGAGCAGTACTTC. The chain carries TRBV19 and TRBJ2-7, with 9 bases aligning to TRBD1. The trim removed 10 bases at V and 2 bases at J, leaving 6 bases unmatched. Germline V gene lookup returns CDR1 LNHDA and CDR2 SQIVND (reference sequence). This CDR3 comprises 13 residues.

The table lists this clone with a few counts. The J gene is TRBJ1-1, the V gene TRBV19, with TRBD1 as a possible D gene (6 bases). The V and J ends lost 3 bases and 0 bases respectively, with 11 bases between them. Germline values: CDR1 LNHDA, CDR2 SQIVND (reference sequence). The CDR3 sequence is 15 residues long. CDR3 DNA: TGTGCCAGTAGTATCTCAGCAGGGGTGAACACTGAAGCTTTCTTT. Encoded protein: CASSISAGVNTEAFF.

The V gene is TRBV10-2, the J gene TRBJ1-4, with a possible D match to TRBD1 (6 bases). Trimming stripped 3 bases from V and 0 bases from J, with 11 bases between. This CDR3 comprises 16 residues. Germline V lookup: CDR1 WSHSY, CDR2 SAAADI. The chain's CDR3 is CASSDRGGPTNEKLFF. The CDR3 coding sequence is TGCGCCAGCAGTGATAGGGGGGGCCCAACTAATGAAAAACTGTTTTTT.